This TCR beta chain is drawn from a study of cytomegalovirus exposure and HLA in healthy donors. General study findings and limits: The authors later linked a missense DCLRE1C variant to TCR beta V- and J-gene trimming. In a later analysis, donors in an Asian-associated ancestry cluster reportedly had fewer N-insertions in productive TCRs than the cohort mean. Among immune exposure information, only CMV serostatus was available.

As for this clone: Antigen: not known.

PCR involved 60 Vbeta and 13 Jbeta primers. Original data processing: Counted up in a later analysis, unique TCR beta chains came to about 80 million, with around 11 million shared. Assay used: immunoSEQ multiplex PCR; TCRdb lists only in-frame clones, some missing. V, J and clone size reflect that table, while D and trimming were determined from the DNA. In the table there are 140,000 to 150,000 clones, 55% to 85% of which are singletons. Germline V lookup: CDR1 SGDLS, CDR2 YYNGEE. Trimming stripped 0 bases from V and 6 bases from J, with 13 bases between. This CDR3 spans 14 amino acids. The rearrangement links TRBV9 to TRBJ2-7; tentatively, D is TRBD1 (5 bases). The sample comprised PBMCs. The TCR was taken from a man aged 40-49 years in good health and CMV-seronegative. The CDR3 spells CASSVEWLQGEQYF. The CDR3 DNA reads as TGTGCCAGCAGCGTAGAATGGTTGCAGGGCGAGCAGTACTTC.